This TCR beta chain stems from a study of T cell repertoires in cytomegalovirus infection. Study context: Shared public TCR beta signatures pointed to both CMV infection and a matching HLA type.

One entry per CDR3 protein, called by TCRdb with MiXCR from the reads. The table lists under 600,000 distinct CDR3 sequences, about 15% of them singletons. V was clipped by 1 base and J by 7 bases; unmatched bases: 7. This CDR3 contains 15 residues. Germline V lookup: CDR1 SGHTA, CDR2 FQGNSA. Notes on the study in general: In two of eight donors, the top clonotype was HLA-C-restricted CMV-specific.

The sample holds many counts of this clonotype. Antigen unknown. The TCR sequence derives from a human donor in good health (CMV status not recorded). Some clones in this sample may be carry-over from other donors' samples. V is TRBV7-2 and J is TRBJ1-2; 9 bases line up with TRBD1. The sequenced material came from CD8+ T cells from PBMCs. The DNA for the CDR3 is TGTGCCAGCAGCTTAGAACAGGGGGCGGGGGGTGGCTACACCTTC. Its translation is CASSLEQGAGGGYTF.